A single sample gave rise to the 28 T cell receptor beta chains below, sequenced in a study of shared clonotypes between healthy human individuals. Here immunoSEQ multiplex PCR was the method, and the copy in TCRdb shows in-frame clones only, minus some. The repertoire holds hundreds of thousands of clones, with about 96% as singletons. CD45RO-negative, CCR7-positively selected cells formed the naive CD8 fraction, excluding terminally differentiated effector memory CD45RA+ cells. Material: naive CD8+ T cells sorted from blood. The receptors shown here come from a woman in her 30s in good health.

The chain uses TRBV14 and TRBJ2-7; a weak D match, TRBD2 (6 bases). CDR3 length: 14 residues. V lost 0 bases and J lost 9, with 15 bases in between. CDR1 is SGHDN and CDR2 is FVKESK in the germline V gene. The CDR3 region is CASSQDKWGVLQYF. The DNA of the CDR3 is TGTGCCAGCAGCCAAGACAAATGGGGGGTGCTGCAGTACTTC.

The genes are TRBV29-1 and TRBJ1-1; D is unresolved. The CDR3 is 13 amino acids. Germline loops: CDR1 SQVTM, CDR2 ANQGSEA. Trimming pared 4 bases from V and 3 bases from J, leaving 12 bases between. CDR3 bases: TGCAGCGTTGTACCCCCCGGAGACACTGAAGCTTTCTTT. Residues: CSVVPPGDTEAFF.

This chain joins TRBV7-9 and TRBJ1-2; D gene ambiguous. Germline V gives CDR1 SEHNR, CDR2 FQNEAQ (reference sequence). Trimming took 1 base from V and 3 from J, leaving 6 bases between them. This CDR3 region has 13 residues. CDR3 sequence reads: CASSLVADYGYTF. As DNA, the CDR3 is TGTGCCAGCAGCTTAGTGGCAGACTATGGCTACACCTTC. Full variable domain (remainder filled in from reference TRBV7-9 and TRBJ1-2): DTGVSQNPRHKITKRGQNVTFRCDPISEHNRLYWYRQTLGQGPEFLTYFQNEAQLEKSRLLSDRFSAERPKGSFSTLEIQRTEQGDSAMYLCASSLVADYGYTFGSGTRLTVV.

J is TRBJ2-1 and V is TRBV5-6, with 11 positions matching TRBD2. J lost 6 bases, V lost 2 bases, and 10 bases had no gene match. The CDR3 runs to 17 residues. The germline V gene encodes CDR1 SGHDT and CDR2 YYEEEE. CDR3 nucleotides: TGTGCCAGCAGCTTTACTAAACTAGCGGGAGAACGCAATGAGCAGTTCTTC. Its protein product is CASSFTKLAGERNEQFF.

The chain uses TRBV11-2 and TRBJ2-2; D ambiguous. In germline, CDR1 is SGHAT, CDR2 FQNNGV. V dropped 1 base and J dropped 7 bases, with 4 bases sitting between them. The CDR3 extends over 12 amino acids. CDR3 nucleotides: TGTGCCAGCAGCTTAGGAGTCGGGGAGCTGTTTTTT. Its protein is CASSLGVGELFF.

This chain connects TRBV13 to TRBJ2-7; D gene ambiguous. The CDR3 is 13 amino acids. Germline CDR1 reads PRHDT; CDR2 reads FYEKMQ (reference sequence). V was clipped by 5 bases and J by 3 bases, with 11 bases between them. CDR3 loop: CASSPPQHYEQYF. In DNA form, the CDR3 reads TGTGCCAGCAGCCCCCCTCAACACTACGAGCAGTACTTC.

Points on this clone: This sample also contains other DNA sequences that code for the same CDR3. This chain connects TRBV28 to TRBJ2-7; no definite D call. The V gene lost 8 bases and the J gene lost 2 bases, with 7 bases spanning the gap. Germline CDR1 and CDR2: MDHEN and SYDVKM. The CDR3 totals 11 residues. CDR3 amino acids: CASSPAYEQYF. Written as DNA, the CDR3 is TGTGCCAGCTCTCCAGCCTACGAGCAGTACTTC.

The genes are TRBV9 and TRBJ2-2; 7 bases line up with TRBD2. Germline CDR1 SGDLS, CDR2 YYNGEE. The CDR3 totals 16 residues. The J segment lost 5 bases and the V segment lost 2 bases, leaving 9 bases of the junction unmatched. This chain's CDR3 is CASSVTTGGRTGELFF. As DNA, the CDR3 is TGTGCCAGCAGCGTTACGACCGGGGGGAGAACCGGGGAGCTGTTTTTT.

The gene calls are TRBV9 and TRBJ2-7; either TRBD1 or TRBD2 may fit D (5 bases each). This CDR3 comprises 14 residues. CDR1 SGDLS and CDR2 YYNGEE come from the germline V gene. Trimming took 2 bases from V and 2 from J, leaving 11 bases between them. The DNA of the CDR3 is TGTGCCAGCAGCGTTGGGGGATTTACCTACGAGCAGTACTTC. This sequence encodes CASSVGGFTYEQYF. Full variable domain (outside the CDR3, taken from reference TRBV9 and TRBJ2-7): DSGVTQTPKHLITATGQRVTLRCSPRSGDLSVYWYQQSLDQGLQFLIQYYNGEERAKGNILERFSAQQFPDLHSELNLSSLELGDSALYFCASSVGGFTYEQYFGPGTRLTVT.

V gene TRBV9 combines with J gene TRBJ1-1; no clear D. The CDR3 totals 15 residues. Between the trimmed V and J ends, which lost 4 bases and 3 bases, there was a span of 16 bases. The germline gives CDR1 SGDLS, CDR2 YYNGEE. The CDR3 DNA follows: TGTGCCAGCAGCCCTGCGGGCAGGTGGGACACTGAAGCTTTCTTT. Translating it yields CASSPAGRWDTEAFF.

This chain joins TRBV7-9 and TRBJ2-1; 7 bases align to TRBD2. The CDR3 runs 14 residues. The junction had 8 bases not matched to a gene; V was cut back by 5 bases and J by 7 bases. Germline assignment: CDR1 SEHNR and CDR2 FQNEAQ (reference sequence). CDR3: CASSASGLPNEQFF. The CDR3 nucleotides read TGTGCCAGCAGCGCTAGCGGTCTTCCAAATGAGCAGTTCTTC.

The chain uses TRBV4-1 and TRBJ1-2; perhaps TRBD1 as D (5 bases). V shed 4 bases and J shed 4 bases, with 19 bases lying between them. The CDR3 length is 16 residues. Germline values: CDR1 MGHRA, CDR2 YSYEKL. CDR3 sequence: CASSPGLWGRGYGYTF. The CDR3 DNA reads TGCGCCAGCAGCCCGGGGCTATGGGGGAGAGGCTATGGCTACACCTTC.

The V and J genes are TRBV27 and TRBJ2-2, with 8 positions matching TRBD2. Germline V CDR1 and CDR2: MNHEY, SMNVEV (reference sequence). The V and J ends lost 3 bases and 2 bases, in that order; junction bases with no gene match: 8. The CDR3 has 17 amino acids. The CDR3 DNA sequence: TGTGCCAGCAGTTTGGGACGGGAGGGCCGAAACACCGGGGAGCTGTTTTTT. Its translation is CASSLGREGRNTGELFF.

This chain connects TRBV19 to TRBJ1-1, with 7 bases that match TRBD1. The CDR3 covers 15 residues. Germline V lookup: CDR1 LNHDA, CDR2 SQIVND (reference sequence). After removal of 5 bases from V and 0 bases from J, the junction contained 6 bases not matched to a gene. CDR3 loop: CASSGTVEMNTEAFF. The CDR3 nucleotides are TGTGCCAGTAGTGGGACAGTAGAAATGAACACTGAAGCTTTCTTT.

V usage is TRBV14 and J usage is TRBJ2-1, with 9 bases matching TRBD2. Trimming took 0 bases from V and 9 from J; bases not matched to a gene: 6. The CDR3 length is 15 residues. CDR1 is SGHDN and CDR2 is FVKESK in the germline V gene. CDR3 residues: CASSQDEREDPEQFF. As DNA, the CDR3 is TGTGCCAGCAGCCAAGATGAGCGGGAGGACCCTGAGCAGTTCTTC. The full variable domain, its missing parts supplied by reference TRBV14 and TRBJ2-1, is EAGVTQFPSHSVIEKGQTVTLRCDPISGHDNLYWYRRVMGKEIKFLLHFVKESKQDESGMPNNRFLAERTGGTYSTLKVQPAELEDSGVYFCASSQDEREDPEQFFGPGTRLTVL.

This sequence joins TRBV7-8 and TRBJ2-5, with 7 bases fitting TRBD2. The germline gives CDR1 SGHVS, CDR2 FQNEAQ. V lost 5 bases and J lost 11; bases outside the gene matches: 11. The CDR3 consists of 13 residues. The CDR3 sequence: CASSSGTPTEQYF. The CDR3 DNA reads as TGTGCCAGCAGCAGCGGGACGCCAACGGAACAGTACTTC.

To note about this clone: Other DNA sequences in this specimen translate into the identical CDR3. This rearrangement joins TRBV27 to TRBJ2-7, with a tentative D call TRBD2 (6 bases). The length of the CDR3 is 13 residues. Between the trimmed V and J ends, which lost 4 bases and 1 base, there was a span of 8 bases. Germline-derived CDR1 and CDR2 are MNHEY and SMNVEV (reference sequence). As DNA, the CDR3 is TGTGCCAGCAGTTACGCGGGGTCCTACGAGCAGTACTTC. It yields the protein CASSYAGSYEQYF.

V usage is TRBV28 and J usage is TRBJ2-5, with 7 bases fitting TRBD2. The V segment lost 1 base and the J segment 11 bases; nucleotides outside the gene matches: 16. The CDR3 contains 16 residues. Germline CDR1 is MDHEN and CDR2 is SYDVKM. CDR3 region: CASSLLTRSGKVEQYF. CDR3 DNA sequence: TGTGCCAGCAGTTTATTGACTCGGAGCGGGAAAGTTGAGCAGTACTTC.

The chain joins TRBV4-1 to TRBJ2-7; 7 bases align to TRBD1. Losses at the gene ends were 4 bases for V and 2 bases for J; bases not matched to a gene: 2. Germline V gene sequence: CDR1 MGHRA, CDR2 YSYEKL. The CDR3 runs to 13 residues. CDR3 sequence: CASSPGQAYEQYF. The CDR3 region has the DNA TGCGCCAGCAGCCCCGGACAGGCCTACGAGCAGTACTTC.

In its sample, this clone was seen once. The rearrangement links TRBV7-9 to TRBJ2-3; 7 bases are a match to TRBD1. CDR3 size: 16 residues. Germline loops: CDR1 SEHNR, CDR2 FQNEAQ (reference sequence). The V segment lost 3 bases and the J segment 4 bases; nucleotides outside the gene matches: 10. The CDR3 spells CASSFNTQGDADTQYF. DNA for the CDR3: TGTGCCAGCAGCTTCAATACGCAGGGGGACGCAGATACGCAGTATTTT.

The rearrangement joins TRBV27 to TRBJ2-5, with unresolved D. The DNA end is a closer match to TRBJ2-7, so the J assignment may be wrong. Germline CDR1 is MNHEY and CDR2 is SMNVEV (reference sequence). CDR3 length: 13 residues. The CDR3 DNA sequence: TGTGCCAGTAAACCGGGTACCTCCTACGAGCAGTACTTC. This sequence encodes CASKPGTSYEQYF.

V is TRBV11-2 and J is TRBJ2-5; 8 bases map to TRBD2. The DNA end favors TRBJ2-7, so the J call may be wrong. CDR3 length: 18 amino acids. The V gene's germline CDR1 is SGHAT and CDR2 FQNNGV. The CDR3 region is CASSLVPGGGLVPYEQYF. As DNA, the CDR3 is TGTGCCAGCAGCTTAGTCCCGGGGGGGGGACTAGTCCCCTACGAGCAGTACTTC.

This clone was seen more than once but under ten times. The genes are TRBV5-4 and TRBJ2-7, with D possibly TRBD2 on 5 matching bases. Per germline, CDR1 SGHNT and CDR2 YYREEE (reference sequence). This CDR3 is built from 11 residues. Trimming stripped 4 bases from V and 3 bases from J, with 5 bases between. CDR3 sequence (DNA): TGTGCCAGCAGCCGGGACTACGAGCAGTACTTC. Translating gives CASSRDYEQYF.

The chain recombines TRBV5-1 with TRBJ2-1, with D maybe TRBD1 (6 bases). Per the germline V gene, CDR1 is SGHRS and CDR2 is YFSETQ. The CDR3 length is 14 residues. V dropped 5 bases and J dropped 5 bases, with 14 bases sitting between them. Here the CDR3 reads CASSRSGADNEQFF. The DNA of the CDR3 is TGCGCCAGCAGTCGCTCAGGGGCGGACAATGAGCAGTTCTTC.

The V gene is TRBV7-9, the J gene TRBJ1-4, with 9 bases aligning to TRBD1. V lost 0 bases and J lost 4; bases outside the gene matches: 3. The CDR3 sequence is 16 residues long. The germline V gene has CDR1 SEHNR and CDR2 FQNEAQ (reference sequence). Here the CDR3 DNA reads TGTGCCAGCAGCTTAGCCCGACAGGGGGATAATGAAAAACTGTTTTTT. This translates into CASSLARQGDNEKLFF.

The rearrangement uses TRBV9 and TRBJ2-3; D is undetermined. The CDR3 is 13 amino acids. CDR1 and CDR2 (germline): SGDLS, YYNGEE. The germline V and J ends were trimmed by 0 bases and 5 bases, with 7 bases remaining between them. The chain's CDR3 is CASSVGGGDTQYF. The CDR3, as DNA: TGTGCCAGCAGCGTAGGCGGCGGAGATACGCAGTATTTT.

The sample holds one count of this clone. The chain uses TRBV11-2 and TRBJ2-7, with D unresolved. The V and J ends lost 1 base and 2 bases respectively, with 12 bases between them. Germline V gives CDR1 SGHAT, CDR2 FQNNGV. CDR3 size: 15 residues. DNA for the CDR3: TGTGCCAGCAGCTTAGGGATACGGCCAACCTACGAGCAGTACTTC. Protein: CASSLGIRPTYEQYF.

The CDR3 DNA follows: TGTGCCAGCAGTTTACTCCTTACAGGAGGCCCAGAGACCCAGTACTTC. Amino acids: CASSLLLTGGPETQYF. This chain uses TRBV27 with TRBJ2-5; the D call may be TRBD1 or TRBD2 (5 bases each). The CDR3 totals 16 residues. V lost 2 bases, J lost 4 bases, and 17 bases lay in between. Germline CDR1 and CDR2: MNHEY and SMNVEV (reference sequence).